This T cell receptor (beta chain) derives from a study of T cell responses to AZD1222 COVID-19 vaccine. Of note for this clone: Its specificity is unknown.

TCRdb's table, derived via immunoSEQ multiplex PCR, lists solely in-frame clones and lacks some. Found here are some 200,000 clones, about nine tenths of them singletons; the top ten hold about 6%. The study, taken as a whole, reports: Donor demographics were predominantly white British with a female majority; clonal diversity may be underestimated.

The V and J ends lost 4 bases and 6 bases respectively, with 15 bases between them. CDR3 length: 14 amino acids. From germline, CDR1 is SNHLY and CDR2 FYNNEI. The specimen was peripheral blood, collected on day 0 of AZD1222 vaccination. The receptor was isolated from an adult in good health. The chain has TRBV2 and TRBJ1-2; D is unclear. CDR3 DNA sequence: TGTGCCAGCAGTGTCCAGGCCGCCCTGGATGGCTACACCTTC. Translating gives CASSVQAALDGYTF.